The TCR beta chain described here comes from a study of shared clonotypes between healthy human individuals. Study findings and constraints: Compared with memory subsets, naive subsets generally had larger estimated richness. Clonotype sharing across a few donors was observed for 4% to 6.5% of naive CD4 clonotypes.

CDR1 and CDR2 from the germline V gene are SGHNT and YYREEE (reference sequence). V lost 4 bases, J lost 9 bases, and 7 bases stayed unmatched. The CDR3 spans 14 residues. Profiled with immunoSEQ multiplex PCR; TCRdb holds only in-frame clones, not every one. The table lists about 2 million clones, roughly 96% of them singletons. Recent acute infections and vaccinations were absent in the healthy HIV-negative adult donors. This clone was counted a single time. What it binds is not known. The V call is TRBV5-4, the J call TRBJ1-6; the match to TRBD1 covers 7 bases. Sequences were obtained from naive CD4+ T cells sorted from blood. Subset in this sample: CD45RA+ positively selected. This TCR was sampled from a man aged 18-30 years in good health. Here the CDR3 DNA reads TGTGCCAGCAGCCGGGACAGACAACTTTCACCCCTCCACTTT. This translates into CASSRDRQLSPLHF.